This T cell receptor (beta chain) was identified during a study of cytomegalovirus exposure and HLA in healthy donors. This clone was counted a few times. This PCR relied on a set of 60 Vbeta primers and 13 Jbeta primers. Some clones are missing from TCRdb's copy, which holds only in-frame ones; the method was immunoSEQ multiplex PCR. The data contain tens of thousands of clones, about 70% of them singletons. The V gene end was trimmed by 4 bases and the J gene end by 4 bases; junction bases not matched to a gene: 14. This CDR3 comprises 17 residues. In germline, CDR1 is SGHRS, CDR2 YFSETQ. The source is a man aged 25-45 years in good health and CMV-seronegative. Sequencing was done on a sample of PBMCs. The chain recombines TRBV5-1 with TRBJ2-1, with 7 bases that match TRBD2. CDR3 sequence reads: CASSPPGSSGAYNEQFF. CDR3 nucleotides: TGCGCCAGCAGCCCCCCCGGCTCAAGCGGGGCTTACAATGAGCAGTTCTTC.